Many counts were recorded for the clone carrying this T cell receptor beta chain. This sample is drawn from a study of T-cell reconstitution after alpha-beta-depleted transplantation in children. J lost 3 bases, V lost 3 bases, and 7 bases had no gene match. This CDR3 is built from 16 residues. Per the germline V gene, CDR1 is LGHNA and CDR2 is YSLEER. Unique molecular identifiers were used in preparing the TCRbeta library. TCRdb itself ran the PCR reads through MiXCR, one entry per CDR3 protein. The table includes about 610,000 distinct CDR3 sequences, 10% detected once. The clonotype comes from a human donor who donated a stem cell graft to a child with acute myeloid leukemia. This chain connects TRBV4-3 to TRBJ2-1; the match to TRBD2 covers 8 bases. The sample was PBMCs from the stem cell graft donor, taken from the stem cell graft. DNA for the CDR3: TGCGCCAGCAGCCAGGTAACCGGGACTAGCTACAATGAGCAGTTCTTC. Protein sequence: CASSQVTGTSYNEQFF.